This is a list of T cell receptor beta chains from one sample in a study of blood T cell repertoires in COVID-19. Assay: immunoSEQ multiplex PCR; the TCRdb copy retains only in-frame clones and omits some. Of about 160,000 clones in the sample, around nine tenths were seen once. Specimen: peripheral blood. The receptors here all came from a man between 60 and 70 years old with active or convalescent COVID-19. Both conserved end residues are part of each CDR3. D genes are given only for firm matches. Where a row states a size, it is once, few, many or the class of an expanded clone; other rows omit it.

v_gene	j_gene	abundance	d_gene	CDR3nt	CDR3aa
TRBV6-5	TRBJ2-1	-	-	TGTGCCAGCAGCTTAAGGGGAAATGAGCAGTTCTTC	CASSLRGNEQFF
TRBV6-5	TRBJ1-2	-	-	TGTGCCAGCAGTTCCGGGGAAAACTATGGCTACACCTTC	CASSSGENYGYTF
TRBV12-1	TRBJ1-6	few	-	TGTGCCAGCAGCCCAGAACGGACAGGGGGCTATAATTCACCCCTCCACTTT	CASSPERTGGYNSPLHF
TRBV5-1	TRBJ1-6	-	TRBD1	TGCGCCAGCAGCGCCGGGACAGGGGGTAATTCACCCCTCCACTTT	CASSAGTGGNSPLHF
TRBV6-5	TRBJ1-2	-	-	TGTGCCAGCGTTGGGCTAGCCCCCAGAGGCTACACCTTC	CASVGLAPRGYTF
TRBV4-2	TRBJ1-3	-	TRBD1	TGTGCCAGCAGCCGAGACAGGGGTGATAGTGGAAACACCATATATTTT	CASSRDRGDSGNTIYF
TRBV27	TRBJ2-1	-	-	TGTGCCAGCAGTCCTAGGACTACGAGCTCCTACAATGAGCAGTTCTTC	CASSPRTTSSYNEQFF
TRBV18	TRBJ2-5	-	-	TGTGCCAGCTCACCATCAACAGGGAACCAAGAGACCCAGTACTTC	CASSPSTGNQETQYF
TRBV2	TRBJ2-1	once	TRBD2	TGTGCCAGCAGTCGTACTAGCGGGAGTTCTTACAATGAGCAGTTCTTC	CASSRTSGSSYNEQFF
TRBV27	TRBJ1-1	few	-	TGTGCCAGCAGTTTAATGGCTCCTAGCCTCACTGAAGCTTTCTTT	CASSLMAPSLTEAFF
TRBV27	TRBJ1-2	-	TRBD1	TGTGCCAGCAGTTCAGACAGGGGCTATGGCTACACCTTC	CASSSDRGYGYTF
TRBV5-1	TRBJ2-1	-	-	TGCGCCAGCAGCTTGAGGCCTCAGGACAATGAGCAGTTCTTC	CASSLRPQDNEQFF
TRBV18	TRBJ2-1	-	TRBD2	TGTGCCAGCTCACGGACTAGCGGGCAAGACAATGAGCAGTTCTTC	CASSRTSGQDNEQFF
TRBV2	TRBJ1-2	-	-	TGTGCCGGAACCTACAGGGACGGCTACACCTTC	CAGTYRDGYTF
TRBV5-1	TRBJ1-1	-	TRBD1	TGCGCCAGCAGCGAGGGGGTAGGGGGCGCGGGGAACACTGAAGCTTTCTTT	CASSEGVGGAGNTEAFF
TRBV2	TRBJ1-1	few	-	TGTGCCAGCAGTGGTGCCTTAGGGGGTACTGAAGCTTTCTTT	CASSGALGGTEAFF